Here is one T cell receptor beta chain with its context. Its antigen is unidentified. This sample is part of a study of radiation and T cells in renal cell carcinoma. Study observations and caveats: From baseline, blood top tumor clonotypes peaked at 2 weeks post-radiation. No pretreatment tumor biopsies were available for baseline clonotypes.

Documented time point: blood 4 weeks post-SBRT, at nephrectomy. Described treatment: 15 Gy SBRT to primary tumor, nephrectomy 4 weeks later. After SBRT, blood was collected at 2 and 4 weeks, plus baseline. Some clones are missing from TCRdb's copy, which holds only in-frame ones; the method was immunoSEQ multiplex PCR. The repertoire holds approximately 150,000 clones, with approximately 86% as singletons. V shed 6 bases, J shed 3 bases, and the junction held 5 bases outside the gene matches. CDR3 length: 14 residues. In germline, CDR1 is WSHSY, CDR2 SAAADI. Sequenced here: blood, sampled from a patient whose treatment included radiotherapy and nephrectomy. The sequence derives from a woman between 45 and 65 years old with renal cell carcinoma. The chain links TRBV10-2 to TRBJ1-5; TRBD1 matches at 7 bases. CDR3 nucleotides: TGCGCCAGCAGCGGGGGGACAGTCAATCAGCCCCAGCATTTT. The encoded protein is CASSGGTVNQPQHF.